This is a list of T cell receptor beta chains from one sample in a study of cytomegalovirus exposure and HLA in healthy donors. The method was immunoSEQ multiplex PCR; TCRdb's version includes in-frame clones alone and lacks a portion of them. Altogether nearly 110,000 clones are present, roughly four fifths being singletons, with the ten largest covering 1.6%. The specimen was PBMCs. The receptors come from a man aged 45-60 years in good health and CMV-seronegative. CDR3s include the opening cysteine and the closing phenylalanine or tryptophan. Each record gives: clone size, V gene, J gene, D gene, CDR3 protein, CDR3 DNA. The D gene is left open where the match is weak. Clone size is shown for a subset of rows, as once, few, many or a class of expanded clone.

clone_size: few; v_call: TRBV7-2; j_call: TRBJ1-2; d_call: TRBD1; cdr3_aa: CASSDRGWGYTF; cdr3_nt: TGTGCCAGCAGCGACAGGGGCTGGGGCTACACCTTC
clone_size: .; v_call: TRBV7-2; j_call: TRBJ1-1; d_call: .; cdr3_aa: CASSLAGGGDTEAFF; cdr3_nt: TGTGCCAGCAGCTTAGCGGGGGGAGGGGACACTGAAGCTTTCTTT
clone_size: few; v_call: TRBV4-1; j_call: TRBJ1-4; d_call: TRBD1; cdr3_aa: CASSQDARGGKATNEKLFF; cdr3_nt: TGCGCCAGCAGCCAAGATGCCAGAGGGGGCAAAGCAACTAATGAAAAACTGTTTTTT
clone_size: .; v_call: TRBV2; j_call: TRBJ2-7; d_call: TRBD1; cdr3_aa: CASSEDRTYEQYF; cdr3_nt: TGTGCCAGCAGTGAGGACAGGACCTACGAGCAGTACTTC
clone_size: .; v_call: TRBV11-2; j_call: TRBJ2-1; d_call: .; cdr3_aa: CASSLVLIGNEQFF; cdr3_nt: TGTGCCAGCAGCTTAGTACTAATTGGTAATGAGCAGTTCTTC
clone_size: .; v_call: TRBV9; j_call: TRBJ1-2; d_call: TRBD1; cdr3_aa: CASSPGTGGASYGYTF; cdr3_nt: TGTGCCAGCAGCCCAGGGACAGGTGGGGCCTCCTATGGCTACACCTTC
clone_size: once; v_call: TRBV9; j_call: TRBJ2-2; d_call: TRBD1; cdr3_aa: CASSVRDVGQGSGLYGELFF; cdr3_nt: TGTGCCAGCAGCGTACGGGACGTTGGACAGGGTTCGGGTCTCTACGGGGAGCTGTTTTTT
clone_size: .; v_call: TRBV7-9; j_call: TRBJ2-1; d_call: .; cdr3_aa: CASSYGRGGNNEQFF; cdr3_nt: TGTGCCAGCAGCTATGGGCGGGGAGGTAACAATGAGCAGTTCTTC
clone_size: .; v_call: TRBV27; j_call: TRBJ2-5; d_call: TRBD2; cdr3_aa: CASSGTSGSQYF; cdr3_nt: TGTGCCAGTTCCGGGACTAGCGGGAGCCAGTACTTC
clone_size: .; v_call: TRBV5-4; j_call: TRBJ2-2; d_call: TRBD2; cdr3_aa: CASSFPGGRTGELFF; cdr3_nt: TGTGCCAGCAGCTTTCCGGGGGGACGTACCGGGGAGCTGTTTTTT
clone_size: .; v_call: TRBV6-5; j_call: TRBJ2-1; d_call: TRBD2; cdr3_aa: CASSQTSGGFNEQFF; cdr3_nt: TGTGCCAGCAGCCAGACTAGCGGGGGGTTCAATGAGCAGTTCTTC
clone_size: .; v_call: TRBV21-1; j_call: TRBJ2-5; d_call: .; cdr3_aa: CASSKPQGGQETQYF; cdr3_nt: TGTGCCAGCAGCAAACCACAGGGGGGGCAAGAGACCCAGTACTTC
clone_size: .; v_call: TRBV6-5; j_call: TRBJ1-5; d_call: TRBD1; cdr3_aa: CASSYRGDRGQPQHF; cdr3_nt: TGTGCCAGCAGTTATCGGGGGGACAGGGGGCAGCCCCAGCATTTT
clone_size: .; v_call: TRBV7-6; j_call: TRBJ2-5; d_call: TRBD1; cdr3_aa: CASSLVEGQGWETQYF; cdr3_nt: TGTGCCAGCAGCTTAGTCGAGGGACAGGGATGGGAGACCCAGTACTTC
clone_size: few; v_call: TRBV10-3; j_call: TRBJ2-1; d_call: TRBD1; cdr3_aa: CAITEFRQGNNEQFF; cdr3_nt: TGTGCCATCACCGAATTTAGACAGGGTAACAATGAGCAGTTCTTC
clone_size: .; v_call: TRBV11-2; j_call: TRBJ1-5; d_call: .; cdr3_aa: CASSLFGDQPQHF; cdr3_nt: TGTGCCAGCAGCTTATTCGGGGATCAGCCCCAGCATTTT
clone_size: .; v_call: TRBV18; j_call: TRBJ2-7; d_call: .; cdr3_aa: CTSSPGGEREQYF; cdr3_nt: TGTACCAGCTCACCAGGGGGGGAGAGAGAGCAGTACTTC
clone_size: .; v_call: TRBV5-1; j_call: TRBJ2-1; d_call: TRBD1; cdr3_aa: CASSFDGQDYNEQFF; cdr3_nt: TGCGCCAGCAGCTTTGACGGACAGGACTACAATGAGCAGTTCTTC
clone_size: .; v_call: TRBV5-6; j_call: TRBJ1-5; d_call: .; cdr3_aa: CASSLSGERNQPQHF; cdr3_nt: TGTGCCAGCAGCTTGTCCGGTGAACGCAATCAGCCCCAGCATTTT
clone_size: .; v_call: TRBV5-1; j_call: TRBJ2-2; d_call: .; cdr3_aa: CASSLGQTGELFF; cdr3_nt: TGCGCCAGCAGCTTAGGACAAACCGGGGAGCTGTTTTTT
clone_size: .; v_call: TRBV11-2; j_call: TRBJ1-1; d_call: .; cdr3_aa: CASSSGHTGMNTEAFF; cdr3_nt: TGTGCCAGCAGCTCAGGCCACACAGGGATGAACACTGAAGCTTTCTTT
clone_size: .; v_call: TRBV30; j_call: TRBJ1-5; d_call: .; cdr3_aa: CAWRGALHQPQHF; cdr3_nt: TGTGCCTGGAGGGGGGCACTCCATCAGCCCCAGCATTTT
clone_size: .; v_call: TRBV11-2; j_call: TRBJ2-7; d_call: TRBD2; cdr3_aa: CASSPRLAEGYEQYF; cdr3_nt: TGTGCCAGCAGCCCAAGACTAGCGGAGGGCTACGAGCAGTACTTC
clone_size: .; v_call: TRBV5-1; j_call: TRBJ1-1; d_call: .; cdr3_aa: CASRVRDMNTEAFF; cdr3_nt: TGCGCCAGCAGGGTACGGGACATGAACACTGAAGCTTTCTTT
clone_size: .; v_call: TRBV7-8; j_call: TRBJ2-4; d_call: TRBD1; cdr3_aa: CASSLGYRGSRNIQYF; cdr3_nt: TGTGCCAGCAGCTTAGGTTACAGGGGGTCTAGAAACATTCAGTACTTC
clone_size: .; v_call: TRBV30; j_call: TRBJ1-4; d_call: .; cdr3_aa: CAWSVSRFNEKLFF; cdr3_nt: TGTGCCTGGAGTGTGTCCAGGTTTAATGAAAAACTGTTTTTT
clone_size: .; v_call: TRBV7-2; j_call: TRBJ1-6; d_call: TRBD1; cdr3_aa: CASSLGTGDNSPLHF; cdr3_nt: TGTGCCAGCAGCTTAGGGACAGGGGACAATTCACCCCTCCACTTT